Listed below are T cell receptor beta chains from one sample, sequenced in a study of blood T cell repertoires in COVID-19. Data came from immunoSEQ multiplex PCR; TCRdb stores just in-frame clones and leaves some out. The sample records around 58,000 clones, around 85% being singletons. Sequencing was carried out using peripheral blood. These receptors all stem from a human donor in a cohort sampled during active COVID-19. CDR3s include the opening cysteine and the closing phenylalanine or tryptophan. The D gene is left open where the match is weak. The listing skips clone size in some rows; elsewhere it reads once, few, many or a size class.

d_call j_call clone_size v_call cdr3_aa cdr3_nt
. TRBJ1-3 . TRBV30 CAWGQSSGNTIYF TGTGCCTGGGGACAGTCTTCTGGAAACACCATATATTTT
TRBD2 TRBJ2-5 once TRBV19 CASSTSGVQETQYF TGTGCCAGTAGTACTAGCGGGGTACAAGAGACCCAGTACTTC
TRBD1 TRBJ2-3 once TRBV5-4 CASSLWRGQVWDTQYF TGTGCCAGCAGCTTGTGGCGAGGACAGGTGTGGGATACGCAGTATTTT
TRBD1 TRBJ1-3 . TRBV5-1 CASSTTGLYGNTIYF TGCGCCAGCAGCACGACAGGGTTATATGGAAACACCATATATTTT
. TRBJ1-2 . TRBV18 CASSPPAGDGYTF TGTGCCAGCTCACCACCCGCAGGGGATGGCTACACCTTC
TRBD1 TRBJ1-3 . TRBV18 CASSSSTGGADTIYF TGTGCCAGCTCATCATCGACAGGGGGCGCAGACACCATATATTTT
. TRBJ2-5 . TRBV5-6 CASILRGGHQETQYF TGTGCCAGCATCTTGAGGGGGGGGCATCAAGAGACCCAGTACTTC
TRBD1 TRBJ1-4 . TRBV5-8 CASSLAAGGFEKLFF TGTGCCAGCAGCTTGGCCGCAGGGGGATTTGAAAAACTGTTTTTT
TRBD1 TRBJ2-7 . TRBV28 CASSLGTGLYEQYF TGTGCCAGCAGCCTTGGGACAGGCCTCTACGAGCAGTACTTC
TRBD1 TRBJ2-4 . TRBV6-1 CASSEAGQLAKNIQYF TGTGCCAGCAGTGAAGCGGGACAGCTAGCCAAAAACATTCAGTACTTC
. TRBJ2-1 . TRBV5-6 CASSHIGANEQFF TGTGCCAGCAGCCATATCGGAGCGAATGAGCAGTTCTTC
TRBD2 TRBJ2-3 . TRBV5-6 CASSLFSGALTDTQYF TGTGCCAGCAGCTTGTTTAGCGGGGCGCTCACAGATACGCAGTATTTT
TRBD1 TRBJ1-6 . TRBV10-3 CAIRGAGTGGDNSPLHF TGTGCCATCAGGGGGGCCGGGACAGGGGGTGATAATTCACCCCTCCACTTT
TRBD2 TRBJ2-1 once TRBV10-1 CASSELAGPSYNEQFF TGCGCCAGCAGTGAGCTAGCGGGGCCCTCCTACAATGAGCAGTTCTTC
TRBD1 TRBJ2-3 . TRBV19 CASSNLGQGSTDTQYF TGTGCCAGTAGTAACCTAGGACAGGGGAGCACAGATACGCAGTATTTT
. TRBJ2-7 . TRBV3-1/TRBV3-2 CASSPPLSHSYEQYF TGTGCCAGCAGCCCACCACTGTCCCACTCCTACGAGCAGTACTTC
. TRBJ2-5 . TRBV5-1 CASSFTGELGETQYF TGCGCCAGCAGCTTTACCGGGGAGCTCGGAGAGACCCAGTACTTC
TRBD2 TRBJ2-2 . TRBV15 CATSREAGANTGELFF TGTGCCACCAGCAGAGAGGCGGGGGCGAACACCGGGGAGCTGTTTTTT
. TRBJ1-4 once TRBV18 CASSPVRSGEKLFF TGTGCCAGCTCACCAGTCAGATCGGGTGAAAAACTGTTTTTT
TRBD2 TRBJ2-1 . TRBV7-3 CASSRSGGPYNEQFF TGTGCCAGCAGCCGGAGCGGGGGACCCTACAATGAGCAGTTCTTC
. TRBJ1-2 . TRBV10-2 CASSDKFSNYGYTF TGCGCCAGCAGTGATAAGTTCAGTAACTATGGCTACACCTTC
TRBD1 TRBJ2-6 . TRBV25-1 CATSGTVVSGANVLTF TGTGCCACCTCCGGGACAGTAGTCTCTGGGGCCAACGTCCTGACTTTC
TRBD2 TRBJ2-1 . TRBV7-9 CASSTTSGGSYNEQFF TGTGCCAGCAGCACCACTAGCGGGGGGTCCTACAATGAGCAGTTCTTC
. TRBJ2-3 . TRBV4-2 CASSQGRAGNVHTYF TGTGCCAGCAGCCAAGGTCGGGCGGGGAACGTCCACACGTATTTT
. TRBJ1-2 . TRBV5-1 CASSFTSTNYGYTF TGCGCCAGCAGCTTTACCAGTACTAACTATGGCTACACCTTC
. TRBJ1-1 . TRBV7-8 CASSLVAGTFSLNTEAFF TGTGCCAGCAGCTTAGTGGCCGGGACTTTCTCCCTGAACACTGAAGCTTTCTTT
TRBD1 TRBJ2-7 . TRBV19 CASSRQGEQYF TGTGCCAGTAGCCGACAGGGCGAGCAGTACTTC